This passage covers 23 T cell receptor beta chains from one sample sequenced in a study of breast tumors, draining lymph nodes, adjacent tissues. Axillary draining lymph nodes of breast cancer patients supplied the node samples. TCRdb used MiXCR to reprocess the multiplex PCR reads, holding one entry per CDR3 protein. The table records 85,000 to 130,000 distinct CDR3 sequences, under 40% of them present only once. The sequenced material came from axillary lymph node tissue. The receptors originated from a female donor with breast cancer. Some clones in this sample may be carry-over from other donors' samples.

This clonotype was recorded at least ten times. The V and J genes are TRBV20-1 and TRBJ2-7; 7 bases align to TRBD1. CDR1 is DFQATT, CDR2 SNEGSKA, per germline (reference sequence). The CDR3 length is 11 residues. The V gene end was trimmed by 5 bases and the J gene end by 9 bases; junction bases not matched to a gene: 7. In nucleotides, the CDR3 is TGCAGTGCTGACGACAGGGTTGGGCAGTACTTC. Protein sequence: CSADDRVGQYF.

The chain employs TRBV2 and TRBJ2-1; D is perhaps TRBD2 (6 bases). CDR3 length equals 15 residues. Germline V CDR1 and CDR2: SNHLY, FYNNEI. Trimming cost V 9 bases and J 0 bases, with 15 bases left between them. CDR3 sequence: CASSLDGGSYNEQFF. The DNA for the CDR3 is TGTGCCAGTAGCTTAGACGGGGGCTCCTACAATGAGCAGTTCTTC.

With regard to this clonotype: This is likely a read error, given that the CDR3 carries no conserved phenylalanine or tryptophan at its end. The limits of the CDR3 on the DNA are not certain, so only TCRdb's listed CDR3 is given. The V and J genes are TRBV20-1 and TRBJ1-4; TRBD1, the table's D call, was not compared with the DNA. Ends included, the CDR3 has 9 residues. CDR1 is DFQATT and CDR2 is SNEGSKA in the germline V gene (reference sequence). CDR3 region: CSAFRDRGL.

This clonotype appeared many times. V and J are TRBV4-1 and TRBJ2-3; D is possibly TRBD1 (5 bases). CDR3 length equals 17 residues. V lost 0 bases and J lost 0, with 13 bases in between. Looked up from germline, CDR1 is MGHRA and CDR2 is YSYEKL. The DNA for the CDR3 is TGCGCCAGCAGCCAAGATCTTGACAGTTCTAGCACAGATACGCAGTATTTT. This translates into CASSQDLDSSSTDTQYF.

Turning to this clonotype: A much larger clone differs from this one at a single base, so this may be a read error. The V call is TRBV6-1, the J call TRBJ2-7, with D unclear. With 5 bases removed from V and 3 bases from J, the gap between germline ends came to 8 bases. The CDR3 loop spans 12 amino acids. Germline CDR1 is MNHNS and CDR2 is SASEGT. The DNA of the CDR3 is TGTGCCAGCAGTCGCGACAACTACGAGCAGTACTTC. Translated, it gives CASSRDNYEQYF.

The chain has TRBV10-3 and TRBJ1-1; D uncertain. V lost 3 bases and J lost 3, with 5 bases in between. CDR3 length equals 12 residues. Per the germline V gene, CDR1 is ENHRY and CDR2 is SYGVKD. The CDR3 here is CAISDTYTEAFF. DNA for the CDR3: TGTGCCATCAGTGATACGTACACTGAAGCTTTCTTT.

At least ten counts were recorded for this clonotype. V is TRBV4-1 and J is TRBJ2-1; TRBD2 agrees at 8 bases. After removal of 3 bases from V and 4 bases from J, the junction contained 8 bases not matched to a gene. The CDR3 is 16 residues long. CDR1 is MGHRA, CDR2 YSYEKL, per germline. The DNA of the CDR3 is TGCGCCAGCAGCCACCGAGCGGGAGCGATATACAATGAGCAGTTCTTC. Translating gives CASSHRAGAIYNEQFF.

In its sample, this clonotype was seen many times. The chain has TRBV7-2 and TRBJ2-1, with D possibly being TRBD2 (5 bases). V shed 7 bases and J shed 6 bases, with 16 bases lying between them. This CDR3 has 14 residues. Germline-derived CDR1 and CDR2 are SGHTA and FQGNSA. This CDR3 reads CASTTPGVSNEQFF. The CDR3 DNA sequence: TGTGCCAGCACCACCCCCGGGGTCAGCAATGAGCAGTTCTTC. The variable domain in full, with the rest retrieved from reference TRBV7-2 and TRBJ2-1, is GAGVSQSPSNKVTEKGKDVELRCDPISGHTALYWYRQSLGQGLEFLIYFQGNSAPDKSGLPSDRFSAERTGGSVSTLTIQRTQQEDSAVYLCASTTPGVSNEQFFGPGTRLTVL.

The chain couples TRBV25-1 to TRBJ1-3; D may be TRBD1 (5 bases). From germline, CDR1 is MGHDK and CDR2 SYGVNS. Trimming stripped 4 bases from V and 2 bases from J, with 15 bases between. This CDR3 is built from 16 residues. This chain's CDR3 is CASSARGGGAGNTIYF. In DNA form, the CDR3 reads TGTGCCAGCAGTGCTAGAGGCGGGGGAGCTGGAAACACCATATATTTT.

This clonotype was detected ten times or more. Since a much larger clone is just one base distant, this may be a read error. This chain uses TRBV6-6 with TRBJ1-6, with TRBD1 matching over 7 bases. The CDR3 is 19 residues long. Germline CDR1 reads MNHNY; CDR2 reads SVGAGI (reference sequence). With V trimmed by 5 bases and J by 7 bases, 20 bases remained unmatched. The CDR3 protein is CASSHRRDSSPQRNSPLHF. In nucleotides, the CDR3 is TGTGCCAGCAGTCACAGGCGGGACAGCTCTCCCCAGAGGAATTCACCCCTCCACTTT.

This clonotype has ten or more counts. The CDR3 sequence: CASSYKTGRNSPLHF. The CDR3 nucleotides read TGTGCCAGCAGTTACAAGACAGGGCGGAATTCACCCCTCCACTTT. V is TRBV6-5 and J is TRBJ1-6, with 7 positions matching TRBD1. Germline loops: CDR1 MNHEY, CDR2 SVGAGI. The CDR3 has 15 residues. Germline trimming cut 2 bases from V and 7 bases from J; bases unmatched to any gene: 5.

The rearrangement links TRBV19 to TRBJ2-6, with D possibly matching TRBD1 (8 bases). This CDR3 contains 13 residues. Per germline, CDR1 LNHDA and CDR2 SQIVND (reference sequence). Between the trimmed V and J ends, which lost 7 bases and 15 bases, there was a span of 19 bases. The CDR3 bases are TGTGCCAGTATTCGAACAGGGGGGGGTCCCCTGACTTTC. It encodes CASIRTGGGPLTF.

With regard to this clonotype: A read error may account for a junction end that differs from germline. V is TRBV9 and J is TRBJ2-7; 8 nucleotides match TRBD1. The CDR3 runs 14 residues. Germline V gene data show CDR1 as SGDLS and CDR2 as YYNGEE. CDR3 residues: CASSGTGYTYEQHF. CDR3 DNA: TGTGCCAGCAGCGGGACAGGGTACACCTACGAGCAGCACTTC.

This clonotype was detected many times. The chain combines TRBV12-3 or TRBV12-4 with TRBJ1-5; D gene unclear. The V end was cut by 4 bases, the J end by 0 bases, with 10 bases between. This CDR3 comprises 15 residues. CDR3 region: CASSSPLDSNQPQHF. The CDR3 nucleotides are TGTGCCAGCAGTTCCCCTCTCGATAGCAATCAGCCCCAGCATTTT.

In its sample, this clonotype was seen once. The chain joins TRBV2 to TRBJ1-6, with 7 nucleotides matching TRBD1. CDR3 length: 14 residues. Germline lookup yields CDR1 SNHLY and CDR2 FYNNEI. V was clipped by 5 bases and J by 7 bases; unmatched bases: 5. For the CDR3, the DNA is TGTGCCAGCAGTAAGACGGGACAGAATTCACCCCTCCACTTT. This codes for CASSKTGQNSPLHF. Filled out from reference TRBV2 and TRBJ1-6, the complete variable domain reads EPEVTQTPSHQVTQMGQEVILRCVPISNHLYFYWYRQILGQKVEFLVSFYNNEISEKSEIFDDQFSVERPDGSNFTLKIRSTKLEDSAMYFCASSKTGQNSPLHFGNGTRLTVT.

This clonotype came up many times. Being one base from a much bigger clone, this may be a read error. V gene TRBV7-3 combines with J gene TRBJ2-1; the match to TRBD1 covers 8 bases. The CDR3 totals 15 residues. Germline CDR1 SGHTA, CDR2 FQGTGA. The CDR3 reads CASSLIRGLGNEQLF. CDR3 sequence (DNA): TGTGCCAGCAGCTTAATCAGGGGGCTCGGCAATGAGCAGCTCTTC. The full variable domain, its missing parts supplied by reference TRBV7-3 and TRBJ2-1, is GAGVSQTPSNKVTEKGKYVELRCDPISGHTALYWYRQSLGQGPEFLIYFQGTGAADDSGLPNDRFFAVRPEGSVSTLKIQRTERGDSAVYLCASSLIRGLGNEQLFGPGTRLTVL.

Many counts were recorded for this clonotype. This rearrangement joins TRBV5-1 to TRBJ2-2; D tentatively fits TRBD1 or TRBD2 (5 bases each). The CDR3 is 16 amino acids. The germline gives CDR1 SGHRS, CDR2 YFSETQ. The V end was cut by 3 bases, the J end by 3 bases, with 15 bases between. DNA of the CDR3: TGCGCCAGCAGCTGGCCGGGACGGCCGCACACCGGGGAGCTGTTTTTT. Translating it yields CASSWPGRPHTGELFF.

CDR3: CASSLRRAGVLNEQFF. The CDR3 DNA reads TGTGCCAGCAGCCTTAGAAGAGCGGGAGTGCTAAATGAGCAGTTCTTC. This sequence joins TRBV7-8 and TRBJ2-1, with TRBD2 matching 8 bases. The germline V gene has CDR1 SGHVS and CDR2 FQNEAQ. CDR3 length: 16 residues. The ends lost 5 bases at V and 7 bases at J; junction bases unmatched: 13.

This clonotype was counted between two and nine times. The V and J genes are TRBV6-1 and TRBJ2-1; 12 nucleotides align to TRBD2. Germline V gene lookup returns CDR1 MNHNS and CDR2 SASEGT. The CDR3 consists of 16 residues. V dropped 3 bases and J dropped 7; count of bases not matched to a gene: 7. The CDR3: CASSDLTSGGLNEQFF. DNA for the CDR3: TGTGCCAGCAGTGACTTGACTAGCGGGGGACTTAATGAGCAGTTCTTC.

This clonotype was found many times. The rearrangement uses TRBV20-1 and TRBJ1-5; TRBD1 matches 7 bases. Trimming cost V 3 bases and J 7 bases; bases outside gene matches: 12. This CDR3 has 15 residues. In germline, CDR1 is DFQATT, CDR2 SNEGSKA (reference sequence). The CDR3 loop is CSARGTVKERQPQHF. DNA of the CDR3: TGCAGTGCTAGGGGGACAGTCAAAGAGCGGCAGCCCCAGCATTTT.

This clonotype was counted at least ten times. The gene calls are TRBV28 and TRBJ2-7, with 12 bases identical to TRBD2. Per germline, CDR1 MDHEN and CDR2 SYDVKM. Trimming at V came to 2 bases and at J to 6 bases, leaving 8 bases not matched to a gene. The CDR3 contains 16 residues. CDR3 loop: CASSLLAGGPPPEQYF. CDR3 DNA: TGTGCCAGCAGTTTACTAGCGGGAGGGCCCCCCCCCGAGCAGTACTTC. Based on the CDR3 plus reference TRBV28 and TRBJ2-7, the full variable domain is DVKVTQSSRYLVKRTGEKVFLECVQDMDHENMFWYRQDPGLGLRLIYFSYDVKMKEKGDIPEGYSVSREKKERFSLILESASTNQTSMYLCASSLLAGGPPPEQYFGPGTRLTVT.

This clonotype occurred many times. The CDR3 spells CASSVSSGTSGYNEQFF. The CDR3, as DNA: TGTGCCAGTAGTGTCTCCTCCGGGACTAGCGGCTACAATGAGCAGTTCTTC. The rearrangement links TRBV19 to TRBJ2-1, with 11 nucleotides matching TRBD2. From germline, CDR1 is LNHDA and CDR2 SQIVND (reference sequence). Trimming took 5 bases from V and 3 from J; bases not matched to a gene: 9. The CDR3 has 17 residues.

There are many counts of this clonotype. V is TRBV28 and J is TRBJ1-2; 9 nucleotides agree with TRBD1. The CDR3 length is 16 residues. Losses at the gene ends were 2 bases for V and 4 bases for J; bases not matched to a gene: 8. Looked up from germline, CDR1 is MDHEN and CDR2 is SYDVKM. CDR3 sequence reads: CASSLLGGQGTYGYTF. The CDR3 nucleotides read TGTGCCAGCAGTTTACTTGGGGGACAGGGAACCTATGGCTACACCTTC.